The clone carrying this TCR beta chain was seen only a few times. Its specificity is not known. The record originates from a study of neurological immune-mediated disorders. Study-wide results and limits: The most TCR clonal expansion was seen in HTLV-1-associated myelopathy, and the least was seen in multiple sclerosis, which fell below healthy controls. Private repertoires in all groups were suggested by the absence of shared CDR3 amino acid sequences among expanded clones across subjects.

The team produced cDNA through 5'RACE using 10-nucleotide random UMIs. TCRdb re-called the 5' RACE reads through MiXCR, storing one row per CDR3 protein. In the table there are fewer than 20,000 distinct CDR3 sequences, about 30% of which are singletons. CDR1 is SGHTA and CDR2 is FQGTGA in the germline V gene. This CDR3 has 15 residues. The V end was cut by 0 bases, the J end by 4 bases, with 9 bases between. Sequencing used PBMCs. The rearrangement links TRBV7-3 to TRBJ2-2, with D perhaps matching TRBD2 (7 bases). The sequence derives from a man aged 50 to 59 with HTLV-1-associated myelopathy (HAM/TSP). The CDR3 nucleotides read TGTGCCAGCAGCTTAACGGGGGGGCCCACCGGGGAGCTGTTTTTT. This gives the protein CASSLTGGPTGELFF.